This record covers a single TCR beta chain. This sample is part of a study of blood T cell repertoires in COVID-19. Overall study context: Whether acute or convalescent, the COVID-19 samples came from the United States, Italy and Spain. PBMCs, B-cell-depleted T cells, or T cells provided the cDNA or gDNA that made up the material.

Produced via immunoSEQ multiplex PCR; TCRdb's table is partial and in-frame only. The profile covers a few hundred thousand clones, with 70% to 90% appearing a single time and about 9.9% taken by the ten largest. Recruitment covered over 20 US areas and drew participants whose ages spanned about 18 to 89 years. Recovered participants had two consecutive negative NP/OP PCR tests, healthcare professional clearance, or symptom resolution. Germline CDR1 is SGHTS and CDR2 is YDEGEE. The CDR3 is 12 amino acids. Trimming cost V 4 bases and J 12 bases, with 14 bases left between them. The source material was PBMCs or T cells enriched from blood (not recorded which). The V gene is TRBV5-8, the J gene TRBJ2-1; possible D gene TRBD2, 5 bases. The clonotype originates from a woman between 35 and 50 years old who had recovered from COVID-19. This chain's CDR3 is CASSRSGSGQFF. As DNA, the CDR3 is TGTGCCAGCAGCCGCTCGGGAAGCGGGCAGTTCTTC.